The 12 T cell receptor beta chains given below trace back to one sample, sequenced in a study of cytomegalovirus exposure and HLA in healthy donors. Researchers ran the PCR with 60 Vbeta and 13 Jbeta primers. Using immunoSEQ multiplex PCR, the repertoire was profiled, and TCRdb retains in-frame clones only, with some absent. Among around 160,000 clones listed, approximately 85% were seen once. What was sequenced was PBMCs. These receptors were collected from a man between 18 and 29 years old in good health and CMV-seropositive.

The gene calls are TRBV6-5 and TRBJ1-2; 12 bases are a match to TRBD1. V lost 0 bases, J lost 7 bases, and 3 bases stayed unmatched. This CDR3 is 15 amino acids long. Looked up from germline, CDR1 is MNHEY and CDR2 is SVGAGI. Here the CDR3 DNA reads TGTGCCAGCAGTTACTCGGGACAGGGGGCAGGTGGCTACACCTTC. This codes for CASSYSGQGAGGYTF.

This clone was counted a few times. The gene calls are TRBV6-6 and TRBJ1-1; D gene ambiguous. From germline, CDR1 is MNHNY and CDR2 SVGAGI (reference sequence). The CDR3 loop spans 13 amino acids. Trimming removed 5 bases from V and 2 bases from J, with 9 bases in between. CDR3 sequence: CASSDDKNTEAFF. CDR3 sequence (DNA): TGTGCCAGCAGTGACGACAAAAACACTGAAGCTTTCTTT.

This clone was counted a few times. J is TRBJ2-5 and V is TRBV6-1, with TRBD2 matching 12 bases. The J call is in doubt because the DNA end fits TRBJ2-7 better. Germline lookup yields CDR1 MNHNS and CDR2 SASEGT. The CDR3 length is 14 residues. The CDR3 bases are TGTGCCAGCAACGGACTAGCGGGGTCGCGCGAGCAGTACTTC. Its protein is CASNGLAGSREQYF.

The chain carries TRBV5-1 and TRBJ2-2; TRBD1 agrees at 11 bases. The CDR3 consists of 15 residues. Germline trimming cut 3 bases from V and 7 bases from J; bases unmatched to any gene: 5. CDR1 is SGHRS, CDR2 YFSETQ, per germline. The CDR3: CASSWTGGANGELFF. CDR3 DNA sequence: TGCGCCAGCAGCTGGACAGGGGGCGCTAACGGGGAGCTGTTTTTT.

As to this clone: This sample also contains other DNA sequences that code for the same CDR3. The V and J genes are TRBV5-4 and TRBJ2-5, with unresolved D. Germline CDR1 SGHNT, CDR2 YYREEE (reference sequence). The CDR3 totals 13 residues. V dropped 0 bases and J dropped 1 base, with 4 bases sitting between them. CDR3 residues: CASSLDSQETQYF. Here the CDR3 DNA reads TGTGCCAGCAGCTTGGATAGCCAAGAGACCCAGTACTTC.

The chain uses TRBV9 and TRBJ1-6, with a weak D call TRBD1 (5 bases). Germline V gene data show CDR1 as SGDLS and CDR2 as YYNGEE. This CDR3 comprises 12 residues. V lost 4 bases and J lost 15, with 14 bases in between. CDR3 nucleotide sequence: TGTGCCAGCAGCTCAAACCAGGGAAACCTCCACTTT. Translation gives CASSSNQGNLHF.

J is TRBJ2-3 and V is TRBV12-5; 7 bases align to TRBD2. This CDR3 region has 16 residues. The V and J ends lost 8 bases and 1 base, in that order; junction bases with no gene match: 12. Looked up from germline, CDR1 is LGHNT and CDR2 is FRNRAP. Written as DNA, the CDR3 is TGTGCTAGTCGAAGTTCTTTGGGGGGGGGCACAGATACGCAGTATTTT. This gives the protein CASRSSLGGGTDTQYF.

In this sample, this clone turned up once. The rearrangement joins TRBV30 to TRBJ2-4; TRBD1 matches at 7 bases. Trimming removed 3 bases from V and 3 bases from J; junction bases left unmatched: 11. Germline V gene lookup returns CDR1 GTSNPN and CDR2 SVGIG (reference sequence). There are 16 residues in the CDR3. The CDR3 loop reads CAWSDLTQGDKNIQYF. In DNA form, the CDR3 reads TGTGCCTGGAGCGACCTAACCCAGGGGGACAAAAACATTCAGTACTTC.

The chain has TRBV14 and TRBJ2-2; 9 nucleotides agree with TRBD1. From germline, CDR1 is SGHDN and CDR2 FVKESK. V shed 0 bases, J shed 3 bases, and the junction held 11 bases outside the gene matches. The CDR3 is 19 amino acids. CDR3 residues: CASSQDFSLGTGYTGELFF. DNA of the CDR3: TGTGCCAGCAGCCAAGATTTCTCCTTGGGGACAGGGTACACCGGGGAGCTGTTTTTT.

The chain combines TRBV5-6 with TRBJ1-3, with a weak D call TRBD1 (5 bases). CDR1 SGHDT and CDR2 YYEEEE come from the germline V gene. Trimming removed 4 bases from V and 1 base from J, with 15 bases in between. The CDR3 totals 16 residues. The CDR3 DNA reads TGTGCCAGCAGCGGGGGACTGGCGGTATCTGGAAACACCATATATTTT. As protein: CASSGGLAVSGNTIYF.

CDR3 coding DNA: TGCGCCAGCAGTGAAGCGGGGGTTTACGAGCAGTACTTC. This translates into CASSEAGVYEQYF. The chain joins TRBV10-1 to TRBJ2-7, with 8 bases lining up with TRBD2. V shed 3 bases, J shed 4 bases, and the junction held 2 bases outside the gene matches. The CDR3 consists of 13 residues. Germline V gives CDR1 WNHNN, CDR2 SYGVQD (reference sequence).

This CDR3 is CAWTRGPTLLYYEQYF. The CDR3 bases are TGTGCCTGGACCAGAGGGCCGACTTTGCTTTACTACGAGCAGTACTTC. The chain links TRBV30 to TRBJ2-7, with D perhaps matching TRBD2 (5 bases). The CDR3 length is 16 residues. Looked up from germline, CDR1 is GTSNPN and CDR2 is SVGIG (reference sequence). Trimming pared 4 bases from V and 3 bases from J, leaving 22 bases between.